This record covers a single T cell receptor (beta chain). Other DNA sequences in this specimen translate into the identical CDR3. These data originate in a study of blood T cell repertoires in COVID-19. Whole-study context: Collection of acute and convalescent COVID-19 samples took place in the United States, Italy and Spain.

Produced via immunoSEQ multiplex PCR; TCRdb's table is partial and in-frame only. Among fewer than 200,000 clones listed, roughly 80% were seen once. The sequence derives from a woman of 80 years or more with acute or convalescent COVID-19. Sequenced sample: peripheral blood.

CDR3 loop: CASSLGQGAGGYTF. Written as DNA, the CDR3 is TGCGCCAGCAGCTTGGGACAGGGGGCGGGCGGCTACACCTTC. The V call is TRBV5-1, the J call TRBJ1-2, with 10 bases fitting TRBD1. Germline V gene sequence: CDR1 SGHRS, CDR2 YFSETQ. The V segment lost 0 bases and the J segment 8 bases; nucleotides outside the gene matches: 4. This CDR3 spans 14 amino acids.